The clone carrying this TCR beta chain was seen many times. With a much larger clone just one base away, this may be a read error. V lost 4 bases to trimming and J lost 7 bases; unmatched junction nucleotides: 10. The germline V gene has CDR1 MNHNS and CDR2 SASEGT. The CDR3 has 15 residues. The source of the sample is a study of tumor-infiltrating lymphocytes in oesophageal squamous cell carcinoma. MiXCR, applied by TCRdb to the PCR reads, yields one record per CDR3 protein. Counted here are some 6,200 distinct CDR3 sequences, 13% to 15% occurring once; the ten biggest clones make up around 25%. Input material: normal esophageal tissue next to the tumor. The rearrangement joins TRBV6-1 to TRBJ2-7; 10 nucleotides line up with TRBD2. The clonotype comes from a male donor with esophageal squamous cell carcinoma. The CDR3 loop is CASSGLAGFHNEQYF. CDR3 coding DNA: TGTGCCAGCAGTGGACTAGCGGGTTTTCACAATGAGCAGTACTTC.